The sample holds a few counts of the clone carrying this T cell receptor (beta chain). Trimming removed 3 bases at V and 2 bases at J, with 4 bases between. The CDR3 has 12 amino acids. The germline V gene encodes CDR1 KGHSH and CDR2 LQKENI. Only in-frame clones appear in the TCRdb table, and some are missing; sequencing was by immunoSEQ multiplex PCR. This table has about 200,000 clones, around 90% appearing once. This sample was taken from a study of blood T cell repertoires in COVID-19. Study overall: Acute-phase and convalescent COVID-19 samples originated in the United States, Italy and Spain.

Researchers sorted participants into cohorts using their self-reported clinical history. This TCR was recovered from a woman aged 30 to 39 who had recovered from COVID-19. The sequencing sample was made of PBMCs or T cells enriched from blood (not recorded which). This sequence joins TRBV18 and TRBJ1-1; D remains ambiguous. This CDR3 reads CASSPLNTEAFF. The CDR3 region has the DNA TGTGCCAGCTCACCCCTCAACACTGAAGCTTTCTTT.